Shown below are 9 T cell receptor beta chains from a single sample sequenced in a study of OX40 agonist ivuxolimab in advanced cancers. The method was immunoSEQ multiplex PCR; TCRdb's version includes in-frame clones alone and lacks a portion of them. The data contain around 44,000 clones, around nine tenths of them seen just once; the ten biggest clones take up 13%. The sample was CD4+ or CD8+ T cells sorted from blood, taken in a trial of the OX40 agonist ivuxolimab. The receptors come from an adult with an advanced solid tumor such as melanoma, head and neck, liver or kidney cancer.

The rearrangement joins TRBV5-8 to TRBJ2-1; 8 bases agree with TRBD1. From germline, CDR1 is SGHTS and CDR2 YDEGEE. V was pared by 2 bases and J by 8 bases, with 3 bases of the junction left unmatched. The CDR3 is made up of 13 amino acids. The CDR3 sequence is CASSFGQGDEQFF. The CDR3 bases are TGTGCCAGCAGCTTTGGACAGGGCGATGAGCAGTTCTTC.

The genes are TRBV6-5 and TRBJ1-1, with D hard to call. The V gene's germline CDR1 is MNHEY and CDR2 SVGAGI. The CDR3 contains 15 residues. V dropped 0 bases and J dropped 0 bases, with 8 bases sitting between them. The CDR3 protein is CASSYSVGMNTEAFF. The CDR3 coding sequence is TGTGCCAGCAGTTACTCAGTCGGAATGAACACTGAAGCTTTCTTT.

This clone was counted between two and nine times. The chain combines TRBV4-2 with TRBJ2-2; D is ambiguous. The CDR3 has 18 amino acids. V lost 0 bases and J lost 0, with 14 bases in between. Germline-derived CDR1 and CDR2 are LGHNA and YNFKEQ. This CDR3 reads CASSQEPPAVSNTGELFF. The DNA of the CDR3 is TGTGCCAGCAGCCAAGAACCCCCAGCTGTTTCGAACACCGGGGAGCTGTTTTTT.

The chain carries TRBV7-6 and TRBJ1-1; D is possibly TRBD1 (5 bases). Germline values: CDR1 SGHVS, CDR2 FNYEAQ. The CDR3 length is 19 residues. The V end lost 2 bases, the J end lost 1 base, and 23 bases lay between the germline ends. This chain's CDR3 is CASSLRAAPNAGANTEAFF. CDR3 bases: TGTGCCAGCAGCTTAAGGGCAGCCCCCAATGCCGGGGCGAACACTGAAGCTTTCTTT.

V gene TRBV2 combines with J gene TRBJ1-5; D possibly corresponds to TRBD1 (6 bases). This CDR3 has 16 residues. CDR1 and CDR2 from the germline V gene are SNHLY and FYNNEI. V was cut by 9 bases and J by 3 bases, with 21 bases left in between. The CDR3 DNA follows: TGTGCCAGTCGAGGAGAGATGACAGGCCACAATCAGCCCCAGCATTTT. It codes for CASRGEMTGHNQPQHF.

This chain joins TRBV19 and TRBJ2-7; possible D gene TRBD1, 6 bases. CDR3 length: 14 amino acids. Germline V lookup: CDR1 LNHDA, CDR2 SQIVND (reference sequence). Trimming removed 1 base at V and 1 base at J, with 8 bases between. CDR3 DNA: TGTGCCAGTAGTATAGCCCAGGGGTCCTACGAGCAGTACTTC. Its translation is CASSIAQGSYEQYF.

The chain has TRBV25-1 and TRBJ2-3, with D possibly being TRBD1 or TRBD2 (6 bases each). CDR1 is MGHDK, CDR2 SYGVNS, per germline. The ends were cut back, 3 bases at V and 0 bases at J, with 10 bases in the middle. This CDR3 comprises 15 residues. Here the CDR3 reads CASSEWGASTDTQYF. CDR3 DNA: TGTGCCAGCAGTGAGTGGGGGGCAAGCACAGATACGCAGTATTTT.

The rearrangement uses TRBV28 and TRBJ1-1; TRBD1 matches at 8 bases. V shed 5 bases, J shed 5 bases, and the junction held 7 bases outside the gene matches. The germline V gene encodes CDR1 MDHEN and CDR2 SYDVKM. The CDR3 contains 14 residues. The CDR3 protein is CASSLRGPTTEAFF. For the CDR3, the DNA is TGTGCCAGCAGTCTCAGGGGGCCGACAACTGAAGCTTTCTTT.

The CDR3 DNA follows: TGTGCCAGCAGCGCTCGGACAATTAACAATGAGCAGTTCTTC. This codes for CASSARTINNEQFF. The chain is built from TRBV9 and TRBJ2-1, with a tentative D call TRBD1 (5 bases). CDR1 SGDLS and CDR2 YYNGEE come from the germline V gene. The CDR3 spans 14 residues. The V end was cut by 3 bases, the J end by 5 bases, with 12 bases between.